This T cell receptor beta chain stems from a study of OX40 agonist ivuxolimab in advanced cancers. Across the whole study: Dose-escalation patients' cancers were hepatocellular carcinoma, melanoma, renal cell or head and neck cancer.

CDR1 and CDR2 from the germline V gene are LNHNV and YYDKDF (reference sequence). The ends were cut back, 8 bases at V and 8 bases at J, with 15 bases in the middle. This CDR3 comprises 12 residues. The table came from immunoSEQ multiplex PCR; TCRdb's copy has only in-frame clones and leaves some out. This table has 70,000 to 80,000 clones, 90% to 95% appearing once. Autoimmune disease history or systemic immunosuppression disqualified patients. Study-wide findings and caveats: Researchers report that CD8+ T cells had, on average, more expanded clones than CD4+. Specificity for antigen went undetermined in the expanded peripheral T cells.

With regard to this clone: Its antigen remains unidentified.

The chain carries TRBV15 and TRBJ1-2, with D maybe TRBD1 (6 bases). This sample comprised CD4+ or CD8+ T cells sorted from blood, obtained in a trial of the OX40 agonist ivuxolimab. The origin of this receptor is an adult with an advanced solid tumor such as melanoma, head and neck, liver or kidney cancer. This chain's CDR3 is CATGYRADGYTF. CDR3 sequence (DNA): TGTGCCACCGGATACAGGGCTGACGGCTACACCTTC.